A selection of T cell receptor beta chains follows, all from one sample in a study of long-term antiretroviral therapy in people with HIV. TCRdb keeps only in-frame clones here, not all; method: immunoSEQ multiplex PCR. The table has 25,000 to 35,000 clones, around four fifths seen once. Material: unsorted PBMCs, obtained 1.5 years before starting antiretroviral therapy. These receptors were obtained from a man younger than 35 with HIV. CDR3s include the opening cysteine and the closing phenylalanine or tryptophan. D genes are given only for firm matches. The size field is filled for only some rows; it gives once, few, many or a size class.

NA	few	TRBJ2-7	TRBV27	TGTGCCAGCAGTCTCGCTCTAGCCGTCCCCTACGAGCAGTACTTC	CASSLALAVPYEQYF
TRBD2	NA	TRBJ2-7	TRBV15	TGTGCCACCAGCAGAGTCGGTGTTAGCGGGAGTCGGTTCTACGAGCAGTACTTC	CATSRVGVSGSRFYEQYF
NA	NA	TRBJ2-2	TRBV25-1	TGTGCCAGCAGATGGGCCGTCACCGGGGAGCTGTTTTTT	CASRWAVTGELFF
NA	NA	TRBJ2-7	TRBV7-9	TGTGCCAGCAGCTTAGAATGGCTAGCTAGGGAGCAGTACTTC	CASSLEWLAREQYF
TRBD1	NA	TRBJ1-4	TRBV9	TGTGCCAGCAGCGTAGAGGGGGGACAGGTCCATGAAAAACTGTTTTTT	CASSVEGGQVHEKLFF
NA	NA	TRBJ1-4	TRBV30	TGTGCCCTTCAGGAGGGGGGAAAGTCCCATGAAAAACTGTTTTTT	CALQEGGKSHEKLFF
NA	NA	TRBJ2-1	TRBV29-1	TGCAGCGTTGACACAGGGAGACGGAATGAGCAGTTCTTC	CSVDTGRRNEQFF
TRBD2	NA	TRBJ2-1	TRBV18	TGTGCCAGCTCACCAGGGACTAGCGGGACGTACAATGAGCAGTTCTTC	CASSPGTSGTYNEQFF
NA	NA	TRBJ2-7	TRBV7-2	TGTGCCAGCAGCCGAGGGATCTCCCGGGACGGGAAAGACGAGCAGTACTTC	CASSRGISRDGKDEQYF
NA	once	TRBJ2-3	TRBV30	TGTGCCTGGAGTGCTTCTGTCCCAGATACGCAGTATTTT	CAWSASVPDTQYF
NA	NA	TRBJ2-3	TRBV6-4	TGTGCCAGCAGTGACTCGGGTGGGGTTACAGATACGCAGTATTTT	CASSDSGGVTDTQYF
NA	NA	TRBJ2-7	TRBV10-2	TGCGCCAGCAGTGAGTCGTCCCTGAAGGGGTACTTC	CASSESSLKGYF
TRBD2	NA	TRBJ2-3	TRBV12-5	TGTGCTAGTGGTTTGGGTCCGGGACTAGCGGGGCATACTAGCACAGATACGCAGTATTTT	CASGLGPGLAGHTSTDTQYF
TRBD2	NA	TRBJ2-3	TRBV4-2	TGTGCCAGCAGCCGTGGACTAGCCGCAGATACGCAGTATTTT	CASSRGLAADTQYF
TRBD2	NA	TRBJ2-7	TRBV6-6	TGTGCCAGCAGTTACAGGGGACTAGCGACCTACGAGCAGTACTTC	CASSYRGLATYEQYF
TRBD2	NA	TRBJ2-7	TRBV10-1	TGCGCCAGCAGGGGGACTAGCGGGTCCTACGAGCAGTACTTC	CASRGTSGSYEQYF
TRBD2	once	TRBJ2-7	TRBV7-3	TGTGCCAGCAGCCTAGAACTAGCGGGAGTCTACGAGCAGTACTTC	CASSLELAGVYEQYF
NA	NA	TRBJ2-7	TRBV19	TGTGCCAGTAGTATAGAGGAGGGCTACGAGCAGTACTTC	CASSIEEGYEQYF
NA	once	TRBJ1-2	TRBV15	TGTGCCACCAGCAGAGTCCCGACGGATAACTATGGCTACACCTTC	CATSRVPTDNYGYTF
TRBD1	NA	TRBJ1-2	TRBV27	TGTGCCAGCAGTCGAGGGACAGGGGGCGGGAATGGCTACACCTTC	CASSRGTGGGNGYTF
TRBD2	NA	TRBJ2-3	TRBV4-3	TGCGCCAGCAGCCAAGACCGAGCGGGAGGTTCAGATACGCAGTATTTT	CASSQDRAGGSDTQYF
TRBD2	NA	TRBJ2-3	TRBV5-1	TGCGCCAGCAGCCCGCCCGGGACTAGCGGGAGCTTTATGGATACGCAGTATTTT	CASSPPGTSGSFMDTQYF
TRBD1	NA	TRBJ2-7	TRBV4-1	TGCGCCAGCAGCCAAGACCTTGACAGGGTCAGTGACGAGCAGTACTTC	CASSQDLDRVSDEQYF
NA	NA	TRBJ2-2	TRBV30	TGTGCCTGGAGAACGTCGGGGTGGAACACCGGGGAGCTGTTTTTT	CAWRTSGWNTGELFF
NA	NA	TRBJ1-1	TRBV29-1	TGCAGCGTCAATATCGGGGGCACTGAAGCTTTCTTT	CSVNIGGTEAFF
NA	NA	TRBJ2-7	TRBV6-6	TGTGCCAGCAGTTACTCACCTAGGAACGAGCAGTACTTC	CASSYSPRNEQYF
NA	NA	TRBJ1-3	TRBV9	TGTGCCAGCAGCGGCCCGGCGGAAGGGACCATATATTTT	CASSGPAEGTIYF
NA	NA	TRBJ1-2	TRBV15	TGTGCCACCAGCAGGGCCTTTAACTATGGCTACACCTTC	CATSRAFNYGYTF
NA	NA	TRBJ2-5	TRBV11-2	TGTGCCAGCAGCCCGGAACGGATTGGCGGACAAGAGACCCAGTACTTC	CASSPERIGGQETQYF
NA	once	TRBJ2-6	TRBV19	TGTGCCAGTAGTATAGATCATGACTCTGGGGCCAACGTCCTGACTTTC	CASSIDHDSGANVLTF
NA	NA	TRBJ2-1	TRBV4-2	TGTGCCAGCAGCCTTGAAGGGTCGGGCAATGAGCAGTTCTTC	CASSLEGSGNEQFF
NA	NA	TRBJ1-6	TRBV27	TGTGCCAGCAGGGCCCGGGGCCAGGGTTCACCCCTCCACTTT	CASRARGQGSPLHF
TRBD2	NA	TRBJ2-2	TRBV27	TGTGCCAGCAGTTTCCGCCCCGGGGGGGCCGGGGAAGCCGGGGAGCTGTTTTTT	CASSFRPGGAGEAGELFF
NA	NA	TRBJ2-7	TRBV11-2	TGTGCCAGCAGCTTTGGGTACTACAACGAGCAGTACTTC	CASSFGYYNEQYF
NA	once	TRBJ2-7	TRBV27	TGTGCCAGCAGTTTGGGCACTTCCTACGAGCAGTACTTC	CASSLGTSYEQYF
NA	NA	TRBJ1-5	TRBV27	TGTGCCAGCGGGGAAAATCAGCCCCAGCATTTT	CASGENQPQHF
NA	few	TRBJ2-7	TRBV7-9	TGTGCCAGCAGCCCTGACCGCATAGTTATCGGCTACGAGCAGTACTTC	CASSPDRIVIGYEQYF
TRBD1	NA	TRBJ1-5	TRBV19	TGTGCCAGTAGTTTCGACAGGGCGAGCAATCAGCCCCAGCATTTT	CASSFDRASNQPQHF
NA	NA	TRBJ1-2	TRBV5-6	TGTGCCAGCAGCGTTCGGCGTGGCTACACCTTC	CASSVRRGYTF
NA	NA	TRBJ1-4	TRBV18	TGTGCCAGCTCACCCCGGGACGGCGCAACTAATGAAAAACTGTTTTTT	CASSPRDGATNEKLFF
TRBD2	NA	TRBJ2-3	TRBV2	TGTGCCAGCAAGGGTACTAGCGGTTTAAGAGATACGCAGTATTTT	CASKGTSGLRDTQYF
NA	NA	TRBJ2-1	TRBV5-1	TGCGCCAGCAGCCCGGGGGCCAGCTCCTACAATGAGCAGTTCTTC	CASSPGASSYNEQFF
TRBD1	NA	TRBJ2-7	TRBV11-3	TGTGCCAGCAGCCCAAATACAGGGGGCTACGAGCAGTACTTC	CASSPNTGGYEQYF
NA	NA	TRBJ2-2	TRBV7-3	TGTGCCAGCAGCTTAACGGGGCAGAACACCGGGGAGCTGTTTTTT	CASSLTGQNTGELFF
NA	NA	TRBJ1-3	TRBV30	TGTGCCTGGGCCCTCACCGGAAACACCATATATTTT	CAWALTGNTIYF
NA	NA	TRBJ1-4	TRBV9	TGTGCCAGCAGCGCCGGGAGTATCAATGAAAAACTGTTTTTT	CASSAGSINEKLFF
NA	NA	TRBJ1-5	TRBV28	TGTGCCAGCAGTTTATTCGGCCCAGGGGTCCAGCCCCAGCATTTT	CASSLFGPGVQPQHF
TRBD1	NA	TRBJ2-2	TRBV27	TGTGCCAGCAGTCCCACCGGGACAGGGGCGTTCAGGGAGCTGTTTTTT	CASSPTGTGAFRELFF
NA	NA	TRBJ2-3	TRBV11-2	TGTGCCAGCAGCTTACAGATGGGATTCACAGATACGCAGTATTTT	CASSLQMGFTDTQYF